These 29 T cell receptor beta chains originate from one sample sequenced in a study of T cell responses to AZD1222 COVID-19 vaccine (dated by TCRdb to the early 2020s). The time point label, read with the paper, signifies: baseline before first vaccination. The method was the immunoSEQ multiplex PCR assay. Entries here come from immuneACCESS through TCRdb and include only in-frame sequences with V and J called. Some clones fail to appear in such tables; in the studies checked, an unresolved V gene covers under half of the shortfall, and the cause of the remainder is unknown. Across this sample there are fewer than 150,000 clones, with 70% to 90% seen only once. The ten largest clones add up to around 6.2% of the sample. The specimen was peripheral blood, collected on day 0 of AZD1222 vaccination. The receptors shown here come from an adult in good health.

In its sample, this clone was seen once. The chain employs TRBV28 and TRBJ2-7; 8 positions match TRBD1. The germline V gene encodes CDR1 MDHEN and CDR2 SYDVKM. The length of the CDR3 is 16 residues. With V trimmed by 4 bases and J by 2 bases, 10 bases remained unmatched. This chain's CDR3 is CASSSPPDRGAYEQYF. In DNA, the CDR3 is TGTGCCAGCAGTTCCCCTCCTGACAGGGGTGCCTACGAGCAGTACTTC.

The chain has TRBV13 and TRBJ2-4; 9 bases map to TRBD1. The CDR3 totals 14 residues. Germline V lookup: CDR1 PRHDT, CDR2 FYEKMQ (reference sequence). The junction had 4 bases not matched to a gene; V was cut back by 5 bases and J by 5 bases. CDR3 coding DNA: TGTGCCAGCAGCACTCGGGACAGGGAAAACATTCAGTACTTC. The encoded protein is CASSTRDRENIQYF.

The table lists this clone with many counts. The V gene is TRBV15, the J gene TRBJ2-7, with 12 bases identical to TRBD1. This CDR3 has 17 residues. The V gene's germline CDR1 is LNHNV and CDR2 YYDKDF (reference sequence). V shed 3 bases and J 3 bases; nucleotides not matched to a gene: 9. CDR3 DNA: TGTGCCACCAGCAGCGATACTGGGACAGGGGGCTTCTACGAGCAGTACTTC. Its protein is CATSSDTGTGGFYEQYF. Full variable domain (missing parts from reference TRBV15 and TRBJ2-7): DAMVIQNPRYQVTQFGKPVTLSCSQTLNHNVMYWYQQKSSQAPKLLFHYYDKDFNNEADTPDNFQSRRPNTSFCFLDIRSPGLGDTAMYLCATSSDTGTGGFYEQYFGPGTRLTVT.

V gene TRBV7-8 combines with J gene TRBJ2-5, with D possibly matching TRBD2 (7 bases). The CDR3 spans 14 residues. Germline V gives CDR1 SGHVS, CDR2 FQNEAQ. Trimming cost V 5 bases and J 5 bases, with 15 bases left between them. Here the CDR3 reads CASSDFGGPETQYF. CDR3 nucleotide sequence: TGTGCCAGCAGCGACTTCGGGGGGCCGGAGACCCAGTACTTC.

CDR3 region: CASSYSNSGTQYF. CDR3 DNA: TGTGCCAGCAGTTACTCGAATTCCGGGACCCAGTACTTC. This chain uses TRBV6-5 with TRBJ2-5; no clear D. Trimming stripped 0 bases from V and 7 bases from J, with 9 bases between. The germline V gene has CDR1 MNHEY and CDR2 SVGAGI. The length of the CDR3 is 13 residues.

This clone was seen a few times. The rearrangement uses TRBV27 and TRBJ2-7; D might be TRBD1 (5 bases). V lost 6 bases to trimming and J lost 5 bases, with 14 bases between them. Per germline, CDR1 MNHEY and CDR2 SMNVEV (reference sequence). The CDR3 totals 13 residues. CDR3 sequence reads: CASRTGAANEQYF. The CDR3 DNA is TGTGCCAGCAGGACTGGGGCGGCGAACGAGCAGTACTTC.

The rearrangement uses TRBV7-2 and TRBJ1-3; D ambiguous. Trimming shortened V by 5 bases and J by 0 bases, and 20 bases separated the two germline ends. From germline, CDR1 is SGHTA and CDR2 FQGNSA. This CDR3 spans 18 amino acids. The CDR3 is CASSPGWPQQSSGNTIYF. Here the CDR3 DNA reads TGTGCCAGCAGCCCTGGCTGGCCTCAGCAATCCTCTGGAAACACCATATATTTT.

This clone was recorded only once. The chain combines TRBV11-1 with TRBJ2-5; D may be TRBD2 (5 bases). The CDR3 loop spans 13 amino acids. Germline CDR1 reads SGHAT; CDR2 reads FQDESV (reference sequence). The V end was cut by 5 bases, the J end by 5 bases, with 12 bases between. The CDR3 nucleotides read TGTGCCAGCAGCCAGCGGAGGCGGGAGACCCAGTACTTC. Its translation: CASSQRRRETQYF.

The V call is TRBV6-5, the J call TRBJ1-2, with a weak D call TRBD1 (6 bases). CDR3 size: 11 residues. The V end was cut by 7 bases, the J end by 8 bases, with 11 bases between. CDR1 is MNHEY, CDR2 SVGAGI, per germline. The CDR3 is CASNQGHGYTF. The CDR3 bases are TGTGCCAGCAACCAGGGGCACGGCTACACCTTC.

V gene TRBV5-6 combines with J gene TRBJ2-2; D gene uncertain. The CDR3 is made up of 11 amino acids. V was clipped by 4 bases and J by 6 bases, with 4 bases between them. In germline, CDR1 is SGHDT, CDR2 YYEEEE. As DNA, the CDR3 is TGTGCCAGCAGCCGAGCCGGGGAGCTGTTTTTT. Translation gives CASSRAGELFF.

In this sample, this clone turned up once. The gene calls are TRBV5-4 and TRBJ2-7, with 7 bases fitting TRBD1. Germline CDR1 and CDR2: SGHNT and YYREEE (reference sequence). V shed 4 bases, J shed 2 bases, and the junction held 9 bases outside the gene matches. The CDR3 has 15 amino acids. The CDR3 reads CASSRGGGPPYEQYF. Written as DNA, the CDR3 is TGTGCCAGCAGCCGAGGGGGCGGGCCTCCCTACGAGCAGTACTTC.

The CDR3 DNA sequence: TGTGCCAGCAGTTTAAGTAGGGTCGCCATGAACACTGAAGCTTTCTTT. This gives the protein CASSLSRVAMNTEAFF. This chain uses TRBV6-5 with TRBJ1-1, with unresolved D. Germline V gives CDR1 MNHEY, CDR2 SVGAGI. V lost 4 bases, J lost 0 bases, and 15 bases lay in between. The CDR3 totals 16 residues.

This chain connects TRBV6-5 to TRBJ1-2; the match to TRBD1 covers 9 bases. Per germline, CDR1 MNHEY and CDR2 SVGAGI. V gave up 10 bases and J gave up 4 bases; unmatched junction bases: 7. The CDR3 has 13 amino acids. CDR3 protein: CAIPGQGTYGYTF. CDR3 nucleotide sequence: TGTGCCATCCCGGGACAGGGTACCTATGGCTACACCTTC.

The DNA for the CDR3 is TGTGCCAGCAGTGAATGGCAGGGTTCAGATACGCAGTATTTT. It is translated as CASSEWQGSDTQYF. This sequence joins TRBV2 and TRBJ2-3; perhaps TRBD1 as D (5 bases). CDR3 length equals 14 residues. Germline CDR1 reads SNHLY; CDR2 reads FYNNEI. V was clipped by 2 bases and J by 4 bases, with 10 bases between them. Based on the CDR3 plus reference TRBV2 and TRBJ2-3, the full variable domain is EPEVTQTPSHQVTQMGQEVILRCVPISNHLYFYWYRQILGQKVEFLVSFYNNEISEKSEIFDDQFSVERPDGSNFTLKIRSTKLEDSAMYFCASSEWQGSDTQYFGPGTRLTVL.

The chain has TRBV5-8 and TRBJ2-2, with a tentative D call TRBD1 (5 bases). The V end lost 5 bases, the J end lost 4 bases, and 12 bases lay between the germline ends. The CDR3 has 14 residues. Per germline, CDR1 SGHTS and CDR2 YDEGEE. CDR3 amino acids: CASRRRTSTGELFF. The CDR3, as DNA: TGTGCCAGCAGAAGACGGACAAGCACCGGGGAGCTGTTTTTT.

The chain employs TRBV4-1 and TRBJ1-2, with no clear D. V dropped 7 bases and J dropped 7 bases, with 19 bases sitting between them. There are 14 residues in the CDR3. The germline gives CDR1 MGHRA, CDR2 YSYEKL. CDR3 region: CASTRSLGSGGYTF. The CDR3 DNA is TGCGCCAGCACCCGAAGCCTGGGGTCGGGTGGCTACACCTTC.

The chain employs TRBV7-2 and TRBJ2-4, with 8 positions matching TRBD1. The trim removed 3 bases at V and 5 bases at J, leaving 6 bases unmatched. This CDR3 has 15 amino acids. The germline V gene has CDR1 SGHTA and CDR2 FQGNSA. As DNA, the CDR3 is TGTGCCAGCAGCTTCCAGGACAGGGACCAAAACATTCAGTACTTC. It is translated as CASSFQDRDQNIQYF.

V is TRBV11-3 and J is TRBJ2-7, with TRBD2 matching over 11 bases. The CDR3 spans 15 residues. V lost 4 bases and J lost 4; bases outside the gene matches: 6. Germline-derived CDR1 and CDR2 are SGHNT and YENEEA. The CDR3 protein is CASSWLAGGTYEQYF. The CDR3 DNA is TGTGCCAGCAGCTGGCTAGCGGGGGGTACTTACGAGCAGTACTTC.

The chain recombines TRBV30 with TRBJ1-4; no clear D. The CDR3 totals 14 residues. Germline-derived CDR1 and CDR2 are GTSNPN and SVGIG (reference sequence). Trimming cost V 5 bases and J 0 bases, with 10 bases left between them. CDR3 bases: TGTGCCTGGGGACGGGGTGCAACTAATGAAAAACTGTTTTTT. Translation gives CAWGRGATNEKLFF.

The V call is TRBV10-3, the J call TRBJ2-7; 7 nucleotides align to TRBD1. This CDR3 region has 13 residues. Germline assignment: CDR1 ENHRY and CDR2 SYGVKD. V dropped 8 bases and J dropped 3; count of bases not matched to a gene: 7. The DNA for the CDR3 is TGTGCCATCGCCGACAGGGAACTCTACGAGCAGTACTTC. Translating gives CAIADRELYEQYF.

This chain links TRBV24-1 with TRBJ1-1, with D possibly matching TRBD1 (5 bases). The V end was cut by 7 bases, the J end by 4 bases, with 15 bases between. Germline loops: CDR1 KGHDR, CDR2 SFDVKD. This CDR3 region has 14 residues. The CDR3 DNA follows: TGTGCCACCAGGTCAGCTGGAAGGGGCACTGAAGCTTTCTTT. Translating it yields CATRSAGRGTEAFF.

V and J are TRBV6-5 and TRBJ2-7, with D possibly TRBD1 on 5 matching bases. The V gene lost 0 bases and the J gene lost 4 bases, with 13 bases spanning the gap. This CDR3 comprises 15 residues. CDR1 is MNHEY and CDR2 is SVGAGI in the germline V gene. The CDR3 bases are TGTGCCAGCAGTTACTCCCAGGGCGTGTTGTACGAGCAGTACTTC. It is translated as CASSYSQGVLYEQYF.

This chain connects TRBV7-9 to TRBJ1-5; D might be TRBD1 (6 bases). This CDR3 is built from 15 residues. Germline assignment: CDR1 SEHNR and CDR2 FQNEAQ (reference sequence). Deletions cut 5 bases from V and 1 base from J, with 12 bases between. The CDR3: CASSPPGGSNQPQHF. The CDR3 region has the DNA TGTGCCAGCAGCCCCCCGGGGGGCAGCAATCAGCCCCAGCATTTT.

The rearrangement joins TRBV9 to TRBJ2-7; D possibly corresponds to TRBD1 (6 bases). This CDR3 is 14 amino acids long. The germline V and J ends were trimmed by 3 bases and 6 bases, with 16 bases remaining between them. The germline gives CDR1 SGDLS, CDR2 YYNGEE. CDR3 region: CASSEGTYPPEQYF. CDR3 DNA: TGTGCCAGCAGCGAAGGGACATATCCGCCCGAGCAGTACTTC.

The chain is built from TRBV5-1 and TRBJ1-5, with 8 bases aligning to TRBD1. The CDR3 contains 17 residues. The V gene's germline CDR1 is SGHRS and CDR2 YFSETQ. V dropped 6 bases and J dropped 4; count of bases not matched to a gene: 15. The CDR3 DNA is TGCGCCAGCAAGGAACCGGGACAGGCGTTACAGAATCAGCCCCAGCATTTT. It translates to CASKEPGQALQNQPQHF.

V and J are TRBV28 and TRBJ1-1; a possible D gene is TRBD1 (5 bases). The CDR3 extends over 10 amino acids. Trimming stripped 8 bases from V and 5 bases from J, with 6 bases between. CDR1 and CDR2 (germline): MDHEN, SYDVKM. CDR3 bases: TGTGCCAGCGGGGGGACTGAAGCTTTCTTT. As protein: CASGGTEAFF.

This clone has a single count. The chain uses TRBV28 and TRBJ2-2; TRBD2 aligns across 8 bases. This CDR3 has 17 residues. Germline V gives CDR1 MDHEN, CDR2 SYDVKM. The V and J ends lost 3 bases and 3 bases, in that order; junction bases with no gene match: 9. This CDR3 reads CASSLVGGGIYTGELFF. CDR3 nucleotides: TGTGCCAGCAGTTTGGTTGGCGGGGGGATTTACACCGGGGAGCTGTTTTTT.

V and J are TRBV20-1 and TRBJ2-3; 7 nucleotides match TRBD2. Germline V gene sequence: CDR1 DFQATT, CDR2 SNEGSKA (reference sequence). The CDR3 spans 16 residues. V shed 3 bases and J 1 base; nucleotides not matched to a gene: 10. CDR3 sequence: CSASQALGGGTDTQYF. DNA of the CDR3: TGCAGTGCTAGTCAGGCCCTGGGGGGGGGCACAGATACGCAGTATTTT.

The chain carries TRBV9 and TRBJ1-4; no clear D. V dropped 0 bases and J dropped 11 bases, with 14 bases sitting between them. The CDR3 loop spans 14 amino acids. Germline V gene lookup returns CDR1 SGDLS and CDR2 YYNGEE. This CDR3 is CASSVGFSMRKLFF. The CDR3 coding sequence is TGTGCCAGCAGCGTAGGATTTTCTATGAGGAAACTGTTTTTT.